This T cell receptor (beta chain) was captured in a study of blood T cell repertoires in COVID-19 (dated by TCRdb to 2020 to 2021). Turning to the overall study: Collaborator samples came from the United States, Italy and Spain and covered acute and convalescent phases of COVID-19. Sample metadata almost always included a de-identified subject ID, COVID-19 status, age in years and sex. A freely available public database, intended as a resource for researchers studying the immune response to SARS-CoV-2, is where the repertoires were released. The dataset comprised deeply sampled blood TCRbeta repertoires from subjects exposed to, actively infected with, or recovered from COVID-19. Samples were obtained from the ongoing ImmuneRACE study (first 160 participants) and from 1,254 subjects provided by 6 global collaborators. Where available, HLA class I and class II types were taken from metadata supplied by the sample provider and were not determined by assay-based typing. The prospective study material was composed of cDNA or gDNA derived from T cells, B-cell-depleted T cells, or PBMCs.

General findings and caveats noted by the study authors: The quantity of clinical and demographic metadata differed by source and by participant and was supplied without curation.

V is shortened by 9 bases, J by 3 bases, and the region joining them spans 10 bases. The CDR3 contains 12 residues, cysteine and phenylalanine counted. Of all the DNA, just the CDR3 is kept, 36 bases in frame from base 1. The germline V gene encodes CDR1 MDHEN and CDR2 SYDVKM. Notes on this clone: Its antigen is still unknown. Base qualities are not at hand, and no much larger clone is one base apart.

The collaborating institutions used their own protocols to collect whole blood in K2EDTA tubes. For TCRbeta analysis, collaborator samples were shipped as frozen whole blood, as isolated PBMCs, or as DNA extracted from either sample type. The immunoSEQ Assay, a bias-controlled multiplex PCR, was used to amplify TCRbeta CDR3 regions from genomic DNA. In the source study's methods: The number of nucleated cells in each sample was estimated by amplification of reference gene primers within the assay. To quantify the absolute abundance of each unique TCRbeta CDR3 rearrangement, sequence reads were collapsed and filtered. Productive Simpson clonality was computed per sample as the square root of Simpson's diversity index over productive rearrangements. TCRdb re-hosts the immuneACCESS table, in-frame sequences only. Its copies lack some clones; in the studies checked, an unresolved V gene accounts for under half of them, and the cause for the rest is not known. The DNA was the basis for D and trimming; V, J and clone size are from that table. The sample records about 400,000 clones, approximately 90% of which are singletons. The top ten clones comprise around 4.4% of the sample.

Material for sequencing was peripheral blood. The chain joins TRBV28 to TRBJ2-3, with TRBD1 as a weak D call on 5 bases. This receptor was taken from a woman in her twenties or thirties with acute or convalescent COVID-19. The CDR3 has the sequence CASEDSTDTQYF. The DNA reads TGTGCCAGTGAAGACAGTACAGATACGCAGTATTTT.